These 25 T cell receptor beta chains share one sample of origin, sequenced in a study of identical twins (dated by TCRdb to 2016 to 2017). Libraries came from 5' RACE. Sequenced using an Illumina HiSeq 2000. Using fastp at Q25 and MiXCR, TCRdb reprocessed the public reads and kept productive beta chains. Under each unique CDR3 protein, matching rows form one entry showing the most common genes and DNA. For this sample the table gives 700,000 or so distinct CDR3 sequences, of which less than 10% were detected only once. The leading ten clones occupy roughly 0.9% of the sample. The data also belong to a second study, concerning yellow fever vaccine responses in identical twins.

Sequencing was performed on PBMCs. The receptors derive from a young woman in good health.

This clonotype turned up a few times. The chain recombines TRBV11-2 with TRBJ2-3; 9 bases match TRBD2. Trimming cost V 5 bases and J 1 base; bases outside gene matches: 10. CDR1 is SGHAT and CDR2 is FQNNGV in the germline V gene. This CDR3 has 17 amino acids. Here the CDR3 reads CASSQPSGLAGTDTQYF. Written as DNA, the CDR3 is TGTGCCAGCAGCCAGCCCTCGGGACTAGCCGGCACAGATACGCAGTATTTT. The variable domain in full, with the rest retrieved from reference TRBV11-2 and TRBJ2-3, is EAGVAQSPRYKIIEKRQSVAFWCNPISGHATLYWYQQILGQGPKLLIQFQNNGVVDDSQLPKDRFSAERLKGVDSTLKIQPAKLEDSAVYLCASSQPSGLAGTDTQYFGPGTRLTVL.

A few counts support this clonotype. V gene TRBV7-2 combines with J gene TRBJ2-7, with D maybe TRBD2 (6 bases). V lost 5 bases, J lost 2 bases, and 19 bases lay in between. This CDR3 is 16 amino acids long. Germline loops: CDR1 SGHTA, CDR2 FQGNSA. CDR3 in amino acids: CASSASWGESTYEQYF. The CDR3 DNA sequence: TGTGCCAGCAGCGCCTCTTGGGGGGAGAGTACCTACGAGCAGTACTTC.

The chain uses TRBV5-1 and TRBJ2-7; no clear D gene. Germline V gene data show CDR1 as SGHRS and CDR2 as YFSETQ. Trimming removed 0 bases from V and 2 bases from J, with 21 bases in between. There are 18 residues in the CDR3. This chain's CDR3 is CASSLVRTDPLEPYEQYF. The CDR3 bases are TGCGCCAGCAGCTTGGTGAGAACGGACCCGTTAGAACCCTACGAGCAGTACTTC.

This clonotype has a handful of counts. The gene calls are TRBV7-8 and TRBJ2-7; D not resolved. With 4 bases removed from V and 3 bases from J, the gap between germline ends came to 10 bases. CDR1 is SGHVS, CDR2 FQNEAQ, per germline. CDR3 size: 13 residues. CDR3 coding DNA: TGTGCCAGCAGCTCTCCGTCTGACTACGAGCAGTACTTC. This sequence encodes CASSSPSDYEQYF.

This clonotype was seen ten or more times. CDR3 sequence reads: CASSLSSASGKLYNEQFF. CDR3 DNA sequence: TGTGCCAGCAGCTTATCCAGTGCTAGCGGGAAACTTTACAATGAGCAGTTCTTC. The chain joins TRBV11-2 to TRBJ2-1; 9 bases are shared with TRBD2. Germline-derived CDR1 and CDR2 are SGHAT and FQNNGV. V shed 2 bases, J shed 4 bases, and the junction held 12 bases outside the gene matches. The CDR3 extends over 18 amino acids.

The sample holds many counts of this clonotype. The CDR3 DNA follows: TGTGCCAGCAGCGTCTCCGGGACCAACGGTGCAGATACGCAGTATTTT. It yields the protein CASSVSGTNGADTQYF. The rearrangement links TRBV9 to TRBJ2-3; D may correspond to TRBD1 or TRBD2 (5 bases each). CDR1 and CDR2 (germline): SGDLS, YYNGEE. V shed 2 bases and J shed 4 bases, with 17 bases lying between them. This CDR3 region has 16 residues. Drawing the rest from reference TRBV9 and TRBJ2-3, the complete variable domain is DSGVTQTPKHLITATGQRVTLRCSPRSGDLSVYWYQQSLDQGLQFLIQYYNGEERAKGNILERFSAQQFPDLHSELNLSSLELGDSALYFCASSVSGTNGADTQYFGPGTRLTVL.

This clonotype has at least ten counts. This chain uses TRBV5-1 with TRBJ2-1, with D possibly TRBD2 on 6 matching bases. V lost 1 base, J lost 6 bases, and 11 bases lay in between. The CDR3 contains 14 residues. CDR1 SGHRS and CDR2 YFSETQ come from the germline V gene. The CDR3 region has the DNA TGCGCCAGCAGCTTGTCAGGAGGGTTCAATGAGCAGTTCTTC. It encodes CASSLSGGFNEQFF. Looking up the rest from reference TRBV5-1 and TRBJ2-1 gives the full variable domain: KAGVTQTPRYLIKTRGQQVTLSCSPISGHRSVSWYQQTPGQGLQFLFEYFSETQRNKGNFPGRFSGRQFSNSRSEMNVSTLELGDSALYLCASSLSGGFNEQFFGPGTRLTVL.

This clonotype was seen a handful of times. J is TRBJ2-7 and V is TRBV2; a possible D gene is TRBD1 (5 bases). V was cut by 8 bases and J by 4 bases, with 18 bases left in between. The germline V gene has CDR1 SNHLY and CDR2 FYNNEI. The CDR3 covers 14 residues. The CDR3 here is CASDIQVRQYEQYF. CDR3 nucleotides: TGTGCCAGCGATATACAGGTGCGGCAGTACGAGCAGTACTTC.

J is TRBJ2-3 and V is TRBV6-5; possibly TRBD2 for D (7 bases). Germline V CDR1 and CDR2: MNHEY, SVGAGI. V lost 3 bases and J 4 bases, leaving 14 bases between the germline ends. The CDR3 covers 15 residues. The CDR3 here is CASSYRGGGADTQYF. The CDR3 bases are TGTGCCAGCAGTTATCGGGGCGGGGGCGCAGATACGCAGTATTTT.

This chain joins TRBV5-1 and TRBJ2-1; 7 bases match TRBD2. The germline V gene encodes CDR1 SGHRS and CDR2 YFSETQ. With V trimmed by 0 bases and J by 0 bases, 9 bases remained unmatched. The CDR3 is 18 residues long. CDR3 residues: CASSLGPLAAISYNEQFF. CDR3 coding DNA: TGCGCCAGCAGCTTGGGCCCCCTAGCGGCCATCTCCTACAATGAGCAGTTCTTC.

The rearrangement joins TRBV11-1 to TRBJ2-2; 7 bases agree with TRBD2. The CDR3 spans 16 residues. Germline V gene data show CDR1 as SGHAT and CDR2 as FQDESV (reference sequence). With 2 bases clipped from V and 4 bases from J, the junction kept 7 bases outside the gene matches. Here the CDR3 reads CASSLRLAVATGELFF. As DNA, the CDR3 is TGTGCCAGCAGCTTACGGCTAGCGGTCGCCACCGGGGAGCTGTTTTTT.

This clonotype was found a few times. The rearrangement uses TRBV7-2 and TRBJ2-7; D may correspond to TRBD1 or TRBD2 (5 bases each). CDR1 and CDR2 from the germline V gene are SGHTA and FQGNSA. CDR3 length: 15 amino acids. Trimming left V 5 bases short and J 2 bases short, with 16 bases between. CDR3 DNA: TGTGCCAGCAGCGTCACCGGGACGGGGACCTACGAGCAGTACTTC. This sequence encodes CASSVTGTGTYEQYF.

The genes are TRBV10-2 and TRBJ2-2, with D uncertain. Per germline, CDR1 WSHSY and CDR2 SAAADI. V dropped 7 bases and J dropped 1 base, with 13 bases sitting between them. The CDR3 sequence is 15 residues long. CDR3 sequence reads: CASMGFLKNTGELFF. The CDR3 nucleotides are TGCGCCAGCATGGGGTTTCTCAAGAACACCGGGGAGCTGTTTTTT.

In its sample, this clonotype was seen many times. This chain joins TRBV5-5 and TRBJ2-7; possibly TRBD1 or TRBD2 for D (5 bases each). The V gene's germline CDR1 is SGHKS and CDR2 YYEKEE (reference sequence). Deletions cut 4 bases from V and 0 bases from J, with 17 bases between. The CDR3 loop spans 16 amino acids. The DNA of the CDR3 is TGTGCCAGCAGCACGCCTCCGGGGCGAAACTCCTACGAGCAGTACTTC. Its translation is CASSTPPGRNSYEQYF.

The V and J genes are TRBV29-1 and TRBJ2-2; D is undetermined. Trimming removed 3 bases at V and 2 bases at J, with 7 bases between. From germline, CDR1 is SQVTM and CDR2 ANQGSEA. The CDR3 is made up of 13 amino acids. CDR3 bases: TGCAGCGTTGAGCACGGAAACACCGGGGAGCTGTTTTTT. Its translation: CSVEHGNTGELFF.

This clonotype was recorded at least ten times. The genes are TRBV3-1 and TRBJ2-5, with 11 nucleotides matching TRBD2. The germline V gene encodes CDR1 LGHDT and CDR2 YNNKEL (reference sequence). The CDR3 runs 18 residues. With V trimmed by 0 bases and J by 2 bases, 8 bases remained unmatched. This CDR3 is CASSQEGRLAGLQETQYF. The CDR3 region has the DNA TGTGCCAGCAGCCAAGAAGGGAGACTAGCGGGGTTGCAAGAGACCCAGTACTTC.

This clonotype showed up many times. This chain links TRBV12-3 or TRBV12-4 with TRBJ2-6; D gene uncertain. This CDR3 is built from 15 residues. Trimming took off 7 bases at V and 0 bases at J, with 10 bases between the two ends. The CDR3 bases are TGTGCCAGCAATATAGAGCCCTCTGGGGCCAACGTCCTGACTTTC. It yields the protein CASNIEPSGANVLTF.

The chain links TRBV5-1 to TRBJ2-3, with TRBD1 matching over 9 bases. CDR1 is SGHRS, CDR2 YFSETQ, per germline. The ends lost 6 bases at V and 0 bases at J; junction bases unmatched: 5. The CDR3 has 15 amino acids. The CDR3 DNA reads as TGCGCCAGCACATTACAGGGGGCGAGCACAGATACGCAGTATTTT. It encodes CASTLQGASTDTQYF.

V gene TRBV6-6 combines with J gene TRBJ2-3; D remains unclear. Germline CDR1 and CDR2: MNHNY and SVGAGI (reference sequence). The V end lost 5 bases, the J end lost 3 bases, and 6 bases lay between the germline ends. The CDR3 totals 12 residues. CDR3 residues: CASSPWTDTQYF. CDR3 bases: TGTGCCAGCAGTCCCTGGACAGATACGCAGTATTTT.

This clonotype occurred a few times. The CDR3 sequence: CSVEEGGPGELFF. DNA for the CDR3: TGCAGCGTTGAAGAGGGGGGACCCGGGGAGCTGTTTTTT. This rearrangement joins TRBV29-1 to TRBJ2-2; D possibly corresponds to TRBD2 (6 bases). Trimming removed 0 bases at V and 6 bases at J, with 8 bases between. The CDR3 extends over 13 amino acids. Germline V CDR1 and CDR2: SQVTM, ANQGSEA.

The chain joins TRBV11-2 to TRBJ2-7, with D maybe TRBD1 (6 bases). Germline-derived CDR1 and CDR2 are SGHAT and FQNNGV. Trimming left V 5 bases short and J 2 bases short, with 16 bases between. The CDR3 covers 15 residues. In DNA, the CDR3 is TGTGCCAGCAGCCTCGACAGGATAAACGCCTACGAGCAGTACTTC. This codes for CASSLDRINAYEQYF.

This chain links TRBV9 with TRBJ2-5; a possible D gene is TRBD2 (5 bases). CDR1 is SGDLS and CDR2 is YYNGEE in the germline V gene. Trimming stripped 3 bases from V and 5 bases from J, with 11 bases between. This CDR3 comprises 13 residues. CDR3 coding DNA: TGTGCCAGCAGCGCCCCGGGGTGGGAGACCCAGTACTTC. Translation gives CASSAPGWETQYF.

This clonotype appeared a few times. J is TRBJ2-3 and V is TRBV28, with no clear D. Germline-derived CDR1 and CDR2 are MDHEN and SYDVKM. This CDR3 is 13 amino acids long. Trimming left V 2 bases short and J 7 bases short, with 10 bases between. The CDR3 is CASSLLDPNTQYF. The CDR3 DNA reads TGTGCCAGCAGTTTACTCGACCCAAATACGCAGTATTTT.

This chain uses TRBV24-1 with TRBJ2-2; possible D gene TRBD1, 5 bases. Germline assignment: CDR1 KGHDR and CDR2 SFDVKD. The CDR3 is 15 amino acids. With 6 bases removed from V and 1 base from J, the gap between germline ends came to 11 bases. In DNA form, the CDR3 reads TGTGCCACCAGTAAAGACAGCAGGAACACCGGGGAGCTGTTTTTT. Protein sequence: CATSKDSRNTGELFF.

This clonotype has a handful of counts. The V and J genes are TRBV3-1 and TRBJ1-1; the D is unclear. With 4 bases removed from V and 8 bases from J, the gap between germline ends came to 26 bases. Germline loops: CDR1 LGHDT, CDR2 YNNKEL (reference sequence). The CDR3 length is 17 residues. The CDR3 nucleotides are TGTGCCAGCAGCCTCAGAGTTCCCTCCACCCGTCATTCAGAAGCTTTCTTT. The encoded protein is CASSLRVPSTRHSEAFF. The whole variable domain, filled in from reference TRBV3-1 and TRBJ1-1, reads DTAVSQTPKYLVTQMGNDKSIKCEQNLGHDTMYWYKQDSKKFLKIMFSYNNKELIINETVPNRFSPKSPDKAHLNLHINSLELGDSAVYFCASSLRVPSTRHSEAFFGQGTRLTVV.